What follows are 32 T cell receptor beta chains derived from one specimen sequenced in a study of identical twins. TCRdb used MiXCR to reprocess the 5' RACE reads, holding one entry per CDR3 protein. This table has about 1.7 million distinct CDR3 sequences, around 33% appearing once. The sample was cord blood. The receptors were gathered from a newborn girl in good health.

The rearrangement uses TRBV29-1 and TRBJ2-2; 9 bases are shared with TRBD1. The CDR3 length is 13 residues. V gave up 7 bases and J gave up 4 bases; unmatched junction bases: 4. Germline V gene data show CDR1 as SQVTM and CDR2 as ANQGSEA. The CDR3 nucleotides read TGCAGCGCCGGACAGGGGTCCACCGGGGAGCTGTTTTTT. Protein: CSAGQGSTGELFF.

To note about this clonotype: A read error may produce the germline difference seen at one junction end. Here the CDR3 reads CAISDGTGGFNYGCTF. DNA for the CDR3: TGTGCCATCAGTGACGGGACAGGGGGCTTTAACTATGGCTGCACCTTC. The V gene is TRBV10-3, the J gene TRBJ1-2; 12 bases fit TRBD1. This CDR3 is built from 16 residues. Germline-derived CDR1 and CDR2 are ENHRY and SYGVKD.

The rearrangement uses TRBV2 and TRBJ1-4; D gene uncertain. The germline V and J ends were trimmed by 1 base and 10 bases, with 19 bases remaining between them. Germline assignment: CDR1 SNHLY and CDR2 FYNNEI. CDR3 length: 16 residues. CDR3 DNA: TGTGCCAGCAGTGAAGAACGAGGGCTCCGCGGTGGAAAACTGTTTTTT. Translated, it gives CASSEERGLRGGKLFF.

V and J are TRBV27 and TRBJ1-5; D not resolved. The V end lost 2 bases, the J end lost 3 bases, and 11 bases lay between the germline ends. This CDR3 has 15 amino acids. The germline gives CDR1 MNHEY, CDR2 SMNVEV (reference sequence). This CDR3 reads CASSLEGRDNQPQHF. The DNA of the CDR3 is TGTGCCAGCAGTTTAGAGGGAAGAGACAATCAGCCCCAGCATTTT.

This chain links TRBV28 with TRBJ2-2; perhaps TRBD2 as D (5 bases). Germline V gives CDR1 MDHEN, CDR2 SYDVKM. This CDR3 is built from 17 residues. Between the trimmed V and J ends, which lost 4 bases and 3 bases, there was a span of 18 bases. Here the CDR3 reads CASSSPPRLAYTGELFF. As DNA, the CDR3 is TGTGCCAGCAGTTCCCCTCCACGCCTAGCCTACACCGGGGAGCTGTTTTTT.

The chain uses TRBV6-5 and TRBJ1-6, with 8 nucleotides matching TRBD1. Germline V lookup: CDR1 MNHEY, CDR2 SVGAGI. With 5 bases clipped from V and 7 bases from J, the junction kept 7 bases outside the gene matches. The CDR3 has 15 amino acids. In DNA form, the CDR3 reads TGTGCCAGCAGTGGTCAGGGGGCAGGGAATTCACCCCTCCACTTT. Amino acid sequence: CASSGQGAGNSPLHF.

With respect to this clonotype: At one boundary the junction diverges from the germline segment, which might be a read error. The chain has TRBV9 and TRBJ2-6; TRBD2 aligns across 7 bases. The germline V gene has CDR1 SGDLS and CDR2 YYNGEE. The CDR3 extends over 18 amino acids. The CDR3 DNA reads TGTGCCAGTAGCGTATGGGTAGCGGGCAGCTCTGGGGCCAACGTCCTGACTTTC. As protein: CASSVWVAGSSGANVLTF.

This clonotype was counted many times. This chain uses TRBV21-1 with TRBJ2-1. TRBV21-1 is given as a pseudogene. The CDR3 spans 11 residues. Here the CDR3 reads CASSKNNEQFF. As DNA, the CDR3 is TGTGCCAGCAGCAAAAACAATGAGCAGTTCTTC.

The J gene is TRBJ1-2, the V gene TRBV30; 7 bases map to TRBD1. Germline assignment: CDR1 GTSNPN and CDR2 SVGIG (reference sequence). V was pared by 5 bases and J by 4 bases, with 7 bases of the junction left unmatched. The CDR3 is 13 amino acids. The CDR3 region is CAWLRGPLYGYTF. Written as DNA, the CDR3 is TGTGCCTGGCTAAGGGGGCCCCTCTATGGCTACACCTTC. The variable domain in full, with the rest retrieved from reference TRBV30 and TRBJ1-2, is SQTIHQWPATLVQPVGSPLSLECTVEGTSNPNLYWYRQAAGRGLQLLFYSVGIGQISSEVPQNLSASRPQDRQFILSSKKLLLSDSGFYLCAWLRGPLYGYTFGSGTRLTVV.

This clonotype came up a few times. CDR3 amino acids: CASSPVALSSRLEQYF. Written as DNA, the CDR3 is TGTGCCAGCAGCCCGGTCGCCCTTTCATCCCGCCTCGAGCAGTACTTC. The chain has TRBV14 and TRBJ2-7; D is undetermined. The CDR3 runs 16 residues. V lost 4 bases and J 6 bases, leaving 22 bases between the germline ends. Germline V gene lookup returns CDR1 SGHDN and CDR2 FVKESK.

The chain has TRBV10-3 and TRBJ1-4; 9 nucleotides match TRBD1. There are 12 residues in the CDR3. Looked up from germline, CDR1 is ENHRY and CDR2 is SYGVKD. J gave up 6 bases and V 10 bases, and 3 bases lay outside the gene matches. For the CDR3, the DNA is TGTGCCACCCGGGACAGGGATGAAAAACTGTTTTTT. Translated, it gives CATRDRDEKLFF.

This clonotype was counted only a few times. This rearrangement joins TRBV9 to TRBJ1-5; 8 positions match TRBD1. Looked up from germline, CDR1 is SGDLS and CDR2 is YYNGEE. J gave up 5 bases and V 0 bases, and 4 bases lay outside the gene matches. CDR3 length: 15 residues. The CDR3 bases are TGTGCCAGCAGCGTAGCTCCGGGACAGGATCAGCCCCAGCATTTT. Encoded protein: CASSVAPGQDQPQHF.

V and J are TRBV20-1 and TRBJ2-1; D perhaps matches TRBD2 (6 bases). The J call may not be correct, given that the DNA end is closer to TRBJ2-7. CDR1 is DFQATT, CDR2 SNEGSKA, per germline (reference sequence). CDR3 length: 12 amino acids. CDR3 bases: TGCAGTGCTCCCTCTAGCGCGGGCGAGCAGTACTTC. Amino acids: CSAPSSAGEQYF.

The gene calls are TRBV12-3 or TRBV12-4 and TRBJ1-3; 7 nucleotides line up with TRBD1. The trim removed 4 bases at V and 3 bases at J, leaving 6 bases unmatched. The CDR3 has 15 amino acids. CDR3 sequence: CASSSVAGGGNTIYF. The CDR3 DNA follows: TGTGCCAGCAGTTCTGTTGCAGGGGGTGGAAACACCATATATTTT.

This clonotype was found many times. V usage is TRBV7-9 and J usage is TRBJ2-1; 8 positions match TRBD2. The CDR3 consists of 16 residues. Trimming cost V 4 bases and J 0 bases; bases outside gene matches: 5. The germline V gene encodes CDR1 SEHNR and CDR2 FQNEAQ (reference sequence). CDR3 sequence reads: CASSSLAGSSYNEQFF. For the CDR3, the DNA is TGTGCCAGCAGCTCCTTAGCGGGGAGCTCCTACAATGAGCAGTTCTTC.

V is TRBV28 and J is TRBJ1-2, with D hard to call. The CDR3 contains 13 residues. V was cut by 5 bases and J by 4 bases, with 11 bases left in between. Germline V lookup: CDR1 MDHEN, CDR2 SYDVKM. The CDR3 DNA reads as TGTGCCAGCAGTCCCCAGGCCCCCTATGGCTACACCTTC. Protein product: CASSPQAPYGYTF.

V is TRBV3-1 and J is TRBJ2-7; D may be TRBD1 (5 bases). V dropped 0 bases and J dropped 2 bases, with 17 bases sitting between them. The V gene's germline CDR1 is LGHDT and CDR2 YNNKEL (reference sequence). The CDR3 is 17 amino acids. The CDR3: CASSQEGFTGFPYEQYF. CDR3 coding DNA: TGTGCCAGCAGCCAAGAAGGATTTACAGGTTTCCCCTACGAGCAGTACTTC.

The chain combines TRBV30 with TRBJ2-4, with a possible D match to TRBD1 (5 bases). This CDR3 comprises 13 residues. Per germline, CDR1 GTSNPN and CDR2 SVGIG (reference sequence). V lost 8 bases, J lost 6 bases, and 17 bases lay in between. Here the CDR3 reads CAQSRQGRNIQYF. The CDR3 DNA reads TGTGCCCAAAGCAGGCAGGGCCGAAACATTCAGTACTTC.

This clonotype has a handful of counts. J is TRBJ1-4 and V is TRBV7-2; D gene unclear. The CDR3 totals 16 residues. Trimming removed 0 bases from V and 8 bases from J, with 16 bases in between. The germline CDR1 and CDR2 sequences are SGHTA and FQGNSA. The CDR3 DNA reads as TGTGCCAGCAGCTTAGCCTCCGGGAATTTCCGCGAAAAACTGTTTTTT. Translated: CASSLASGNFREKLFF.

J is TRBJ2-7 and V is TRBV5-1, with a tentative D call TRBD2 (5 bases). V lost 1 base, J lost 5 bases, and 13 bases lay in between. The germline gives CDR1 SGHRS, CDR2 YFSETQ. The CDR3 runs 14 residues. CDR3 loop: CASSLFWTWDEQYF. CDR3 sequence (DNA): TGCGCCAGCAGCTTGTTCTGGACTTGGGACGAGCAGTACTTC.

This clonotype was detected only a few times. The junction shows a germline mismatch at one end, possibly a read error. The genes are TRBV10-1 and TRBJ2-3; 9 bases agree with TRBD2. Looked up from germline, CDR1 is WNHNN and CDR2 is SYGVQD (reference sequence). The CDR3 is 16 amino acids. In DNA form, the CDR3 reads TGCGCCGGCAGTTACAGCGGGGGGATATCCACAGATACGCAGTATTTT. Translated: CAGSYSGGISTDTQYF.

This clonotype was counted between two and nine times. The genes are TRBV2 and TRBJ2-3; 10 bases align to TRBD2. After removal of 6 bases from V and 1 base from J, the junction contained 7 bases not matched to a gene. This CDR3 region has 16 residues. Germline lookup yields CDR1 SNHLY and CDR2 FYNNEI. The CDR3 loop reads CASRDPSGGRTDTQYF. CDR3 nucleotide sequence: TGTGCCAGCAGGGATCCTAGCGGGGGACGCACAGATACGCAGTATTTT.

There are a few counts of this clonotype. The J gene is TRBJ2-3, the V gene TRBV4-2, with TRBD2 matching 14 bases. The CDR3 is 18 residues long. The germline gives CDR1 LGHNA, CDR2 YNFKEQ. V was pared by 0 bases and J by 4 bases, with 6 bases of the junction left unmatched. This CDR3 is CASSQDWGTSGGADTQYF. The CDR3 DNA follows: TGTGCCAGCAGCCAAGATTGGGGGACTAGCGGGGGCGCAGATACGCAGTATTTT.

In its sample, this clonotype was seen a few times. J is TRBJ2-7 and V is TRBV29-1; D could derive from TRBD1 or TRBD2 (7 bases each). This CDR3 is 13 amino acids long. Trimming removed 4 bases at V and 4 bases at J, with 14 bases between. Germline lookup yields CDR1 SQVTM and CDR2 ANQGSEA. CDR3 sequence (DNA): TGCAGCGTTGCCCAGGGGGGGAAGTACGAGCAGTACTTC. Amino acids: CSVAQGGKYEQYF.

This clonotype was recorded at least ten times. The CDR3 coding sequence is TGTGCCAGCAGTTCGCGACCGGGACCACCCACAGATACGCAGTATTTT. Protein sequence: CASSSRPGPPTDTQYF. The rearrangement joins TRBV6-6 to TRBJ2-3; TRBD1 or TRBD2 may be the D gene (5 bases each). The V and J ends lost 4 bases and 2 bases respectively, with 16 bases between them. Germline V gene sequence: CDR1 MNHNY, CDR2 SVGAGI (reference sequence). The CDR3 contains 16 residues.

The J gene is TRBJ2-5, the V gene TRBV6-5, with D perhaps TRBD2 (5 bases). The CDR3 is 15 amino acids. Trimming took 2 bases from V and 0 from J, leaving 10 bases between them. CDR1 MNHEY and CDR2 SVGAGI come from the germline V gene. The DNA of the CDR3 is TGTGCCAGCAGTTACGCGGGCAGGTACCAAGAGACCCAGTACTTC. As protein: CASSYAGRYQETQYF.

The chain carries TRBV4-1 and TRBJ1-1; 7 positions agree with TRBD1. The germline V gene encodes CDR1 MGHRA and CDR2 YSYEKL. The V and J ends lost 2 bases and 1 base, in that order; junction bases with no gene match: 13. This CDR3 is built from 18 residues. CDR3 sequence reads: CASSQLRDRRVGNTEAFF. CDR3 nucleotide sequence: TGCGCCAGCAGCCAACTCCGGGACAGAAGGGTGGGGAACACTGAAGCTTTCTTT.

The gene calls are TRBV6-2 or TRBV6-3 and TRBJ1-2; TRBD1 aligns across 7 bases. With V trimmed by 0 bases and J by 4 bases, 5 bases remained unmatched. Germline V lookup: CDR1 MNHEY, CDR2 SVGEGT. The CDR3 consists of 15 residues. Written as DNA, the CDR3 is TGTGCCAGCAGTTACTCTGGACAGGCCGCCTATGGCTACACCTTC. Protein product: CASSYSGQAAYGYTF.

This clonotype has a handful of counts. The genes are TRBV10-3 and TRBJ2-7; 12 bases agree with TRBD1. Germline CDR1 reads ENHRY; CDR2 reads SYGVKD. The trim removed 6 bases at V and 5 bases at J, leaving 2 bases unmatched. This CDR3 has 13 residues. The CDR3 reads CAIRGQGADEQYF. CDR3 DNA: TGTGCCATCAGGGGACAGGGGGCAGACGAGCAGTACTTC.

This clonotype was seen more than once but under ten times. This chain joins TRBV9 and TRBJ1-2, with D unclear. Trimming took 0 bases from V and 4 from J, leaving 16 bases between them. The CDR3 loop spans 16 amino acids. From germline, CDR1 is SGDLS and CDR2 YYNGEE. The CDR3 loop reads CASSVGGTRSFYGYTF. CDR3 DNA: TGTGCCAGCAGCGTAGGGGGTACGAGGTCATTCTATGGCTACACCTTC.

This clonotype was detected only a few times. The chain uses TRBV7-2 and TRBJ2-4, with TRBD1 matching 8 bases. CDR3 length equals 17 residues. The V and J ends lost 1 base and 4 bases, in that order; junction bases with no gene match: 9. Germline assignment: CDR1 SGHTA and CDR2 FQGNSA. For the CDR3, the DNA is TGTGCCAGCAGCTTAGTAAGCCAGGGGGCACAGAAAAACATTCAGTACTTC. Protein: CASSLVSQGAQKNIQYF.

V usage is TRBV2 and J usage is TRBJ2-1; D is unresolved. The CDR3 sequence is 16 residues long. V lost 1 base and J lost 0, with 10 bases in between. Germline V lookup: CDR1 SNHLY, CDR2 FYNNEI. The DNA for the CDR3 is TGTGCCAGCAGTGAAGGAATTGACTTCTCCTACAATGAGCAGTTCTTC. It codes for CASSEGIDFSYNEQFF.